The 18 T cell receptor beta chains presented below share a single source sample, sequenced in a study of control samples from healthy donors and cancer patients. Measured with immunoSEQ multiplex PCR; TCRdb has only the in-frame clones, and not every one. Recorded for this sample: fewer than 250,000 clones. What was sequenced was blood. The source of these receptors is a young woman in good health.

V is TRBV6-5 and J is TRBJ1-4; possible D gene TRBD1, 6 bases. The V and J ends lost 0 bases and 8 bases respectively, with 10 bases between them. The CDR3 contains 14 residues. Germline assignment: CDR1 MNHEY and CDR2 SVGAGI. The CDR3 nucleotides read TGTGCCAGCAGTTACTCAGTTACAGGGGAAAAACTGTTTTTT. Encoded protein: CASSYSVTGEKLFF.

The chain couples TRBV24-1 to TRBJ2-1, with 8 bases aligning to TRBD1. V lost 4 bases and J lost 0; bases outside the gene matches: 4. This CDR3 spans 16 amino acids. Germline CDR1 KGHDR, CDR2 SFDVKD. CDR3 nucleotides: TGTGCCACCAGTGACCTTGGACAGGGCTCCTACAATGAGCAGTTCTTC. It encodes CATSDLGQGSYNEQFF.

The chain joins TRBV7-8 to TRBJ1-5; possible D gene TRBD1, 5 bases. Trimming pared 4 bases from V and 3 bases from J, leaving 13 bases between. Germline loops: CDR1 SGHVS, CDR2 FQNEAQ. CDR3 length: 15 residues. This chain's CDR3 is CASSSQTVFNQPQHF. CDR3 DNA sequence: TGTGCCAGCAGCTCCCAGACAGTGTTCAATCAGCCCCAGCATTTT.

This chain links TRBV28 with TRBJ1-2; TRBD1 aligns across 10 bases. V shed 5 bases, J shed 12 bases, and the junction held 6 bases outside the gene matches. This CDR3 comprises 12 residues. CDR1 is MDHEN, CDR2 SYDVKM, per germline. CDR3 amino acids: CASSPRQGANTF. The CDR3 DNA reads TGTGCCAGCAGTCCAAGACAGGGGGCCAACACCTTC.

Regarding this clone: The same CDR3 is also encoded by other DNA sequences in this sample. This chain links TRBV5-1 with TRBJ2-1; 9 bases fit TRBD2. CDR3 length equals 15 residues. J gave up 7 bases and V 1 base, and 6 bases lay outside the gene matches. Germline V gene lookup returns CDR1 SGHRS and CDR2 YFSETQ. Written as DNA, the CDR3 is TGCGCCAGCAGCTTGTTGGCGGGGGGGCCGAATGAGCAGTTCTTC. Amino acid sequence: CASSLLAGGPNEQFF.

The gene calls are TRBV27 and TRBJ1-2; D gene uncertain. Germline CDR1 MNHEY, CDR2 SMNVEV (reference sequence). Trimming cost V 4 bases and J 4 bases, with 10 bases left between them. There are 13 residues in the CDR3. Here the CDR3 reads CASSSPRAYGYTF. Written as DNA, the CDR3 is TGTGCCAGCAGTTCCCCCCGGGCCTATGGCTACACCTTC.

The rearrangement joins TRBV6-5 to TRBJ2-7; no clear D. Per the germline V gene, CDR1 is MNHEY and CDR2 is SVGAGI. The CDR3 sequence is 14 residues long. Deletions cut 11 bases from V and 2 bases from J, with 19 bases between. The CDR3 nucleotides are TGTGCCTCACGAGGAATGACCGATACCTACGAGCAGTACTTC. It is translated as CASRGMTDTYEQYF.

V usage is TRBV4-1 and J usage is TRBJ2-2; TRBD1 aligns across 8 bases. The CDR3 spans 19 residues. J lost 6 bases, V lost 1 base, and 16 bases had no gene match. Per germline, CDR1 MGHRA and CDR2 YSYEKL. CDR3 loop: CASSQVGVGQGGRAGELFF. The DNA of the CDR3 is TGCGCCAGCAGCCAAGTAGGGGTAGGACAGGGCGGGCGTGCCGGGGAGCTGTTTTTT.

The genes are TRBV7-9 and TRBJ2-7; D uncertain. V was shortened by 2 bases and J by 0 bases, with 17 bases between the two germline ends. Germline V gives CDR1 SEHNR, CDR2 FQNEAQ (reference sequence). The CDR3 has 17 residues. CDR3: CASSLRAPGAPSYEQYF. CDR3 in DNA: TGTGCCAGCAGCTTAAGGGCGCCGGGTGCCCCCTCCTACGAGCAGTACTTC.

The chain recombines TRBV19 with TRBJ1-1; D gene ambiguous. The germline CDR1 and CDR2 sequences are LNHDA and SQIVND (reference sequence). With 4 bases removed from V and 1 base from J, the gap between germline ends came to 10 bases. This CDR3 has 14 residues. CDR3 in DNA: TGTGCCAGTAGTACCGAGACTGAGAACACTGAAGCTTTCTTT. Translating it yields CASSTETENTEAFF.

The chain employs TRBV4-1 and TRBJ1-2, with 8 bases fitting TRBD1. Trimming took 4 bases from V and 2 from J; bases not matched to a gene: 3. The CDR3 sequence is 14 residues long. In germline, CDR1 is MGHRA, CDR2 YSYEKL. The CDR3 is CASSRRGQNYGYTF. In DNA form, the CDR3 reads TGCGCCAGCAGCCGCAGGGGGCAGAACTATGGCTACACCTTC.

The V gene is TRBV5-1, the J gene TRBJ1-1, with 7 nucleotides matching TRBD1. The germline V gene encodes CDR1 SGHRS and CDR2 YFSETQ. The CDR3 loop spans 12 amino acids. V lost 4 bases, J lost 11 bases, and 8 bases stayed unmatched. For the CDR3, the DNA is TGCGCCAGCAGCCAACCCCAGGGGGAGGCTTTCTTT. Translating it yields CASSQPQGEAFF.

The rearrangement uses TRBV4-1 and TRBJ2-7; maybe TRBD2 (6 bases). CDR1 and CDR2 from the germline V gene are MGHRA and YSYEKL. The V end was cut by 0 bases, the J end by 3 bases, with 12 bases between. This CDR3 contains 15 residues. The DNA of the CDR3 is TGCGCCAGCAGCCAAGATAGGGCGGGAATCTACGAGCAGTACTTC. It codes for CASSQDRAGIYEQYF.

The rearrangement links TRBV6-1 to TRBJ1-6; 9 bases agree with TRBD1. The CDR3 has 15 amino acids. The ends lost 1 base at V and 7 bases at J; junction bases unmatched: 2. Per the germline V gene, CDR1 is MNHNS and CDR2 is SASEGT. CDR3 nucleotides: TGTGCCAGCAGTGAAGACAGGGGGCGAAATTCACCCCTCCACTTT. It is translated as CASSEDRGRNSPLHF.

The rearrangement joins TRBV27 to TRBJ2-5; 7 nucleotides line up with TRBD2. Germline V lookup: CDR1 MNHEY, CDR2 SMNVEV (reference sequence). Trimming cost V 3 bases and J 1 base; bases outside gene matches: 8. CDR3 length: 16 amino acids. Written as DNA, the CDR3 is TGTGCCAGCAGTTTGTTAGGGCGCGGGGGCCAAGAGACCCAGTACTTC. Translating gives CASSLLGRGGQETQYF.

The CDR3 bases are TGCGCCAGCAGCCAAGACCCTAGCGTGTACGAGCAGTACTTC. Protein sequence: CASSQDPSVYEQYF. The V gene is TRBV4-1, the J gene TRBJ2-7; D possibly corresponds to TRBD2 (6 bases). The germline V gene has CDR1 MGHRA and CDR2 YSYEKL. With 0 bases removed from V and 4 bases from J, the gap between germline ends came to 10 bases. The CDR3 is 14 amino acids.

The J gene is TRBJ1-1, the V gene TRBV7-9, with D possibly being TRBD1 (6 bases). This CDR3 is 14 amino acids long. Germline-derived CDR1 and CDR2 are SEHNR and FQNEAQ (reference sequence). The V gene lost 5 bases and the J gene lost 1 base, with 11 bases spanning the gap. This CDR3 reads CASSPEGGNTEAFF. The CDR3 coding sequence is TGTGCCAGCAGCCCCGAGGGGGGGAACACTGAAGCTTTCTTT.

The gene calls are TRBV5-4 and TRBJ2-3, with D maybe TRBD2 (6 bases). Germline-derived CDR1 and CDR2 are SGHNT and YYREEE (reference sequence). The CDR3 has 13 residues. Trimming cost V 5 bases and J 4 bases, with 11 bases left between them. CDR3 loop: CASRRDFADTQYF. CDR3 in DNA: TGTGCCAGCAGGCGGGACTTCGCAGATACGCAGTATTTT.